This TCR beta chain originates from a study of blood T cell repertoires in COVID-19. CDR3 length: 14 residues. V was pared by 1 base and J by 4 bases, with 12 bases between. In germline, CDR1 is SGDLS, CDR2 YYNGEE. Produced via immunoSEQ multiplex PCR; TCRdb's table is partial and in-frame only. The table records hundreds of thousands of clones, around 87% of them present only once. What was sequenced was peripheral blood. This receptor was obtained from a woman aged 40-49 years who had recovered from COVID-19. This chain uses TRBV9 with TRBJ2-7; D remains unclear. The CDR3 loop is CASSVSPGSYEQYF. The CDR3, as DNA: TGTGCCAGCAGCGTAAGCCCAGGCTCGTACGAGCAGTACTTC.